Below, one TCR beta chain is given with its context. What it binds is unknown. Looked up from germline, CDR1 is SGDLS and CDR2 is YYNGEE. The CDR3 consists of 15 residues. Trimming took 0 bases from V and 0 from J, leaving 10 bases between them. This entry is derived from a study of T cell responses to AZD1222 COVID-19 vaccine. In the study overall: Recipients boosted at about 4 weeks or about 12 weeks are pooled. General study findings and limits: Targets within unmutated variant regions were reportedly found for nearly half of spike-specific TCRs. Baseline testing showed seropositivity in only a handful of AZD1222 recipients. Across spike, vaccine-associated CD4 TCRs were found, dominant at 160-218 and 743-854.

Method: immunoSEQ multiplex PCR; TCRdb's copy keeps in-frame clones and lacks some. The sample holds 150,000 to 200,000 clones; 80% to 95% are singletons and the top ten take 1.3% to 1.5%. The V and J genes are TRBV9 and TRBJ2-7, with D possibly being TRBD2 (5 bases). The clonotype originates from an adult in good health. The source material was peripheral blood, sampled on day 0 of AZD1222 vaccination. This CDR3 reads CASSVGAVSSYEQYF. The CDR3 nucleotides read TGTGCCAGCAGCGTAGGAGCGGTTAGCTCCTACGAGCAGTACTTC.